This T cell receptor beta chain originates from a study of blood T cell repertoires in COVID-19. As for the study in general: From the United States, Italy and Spain came samples of acute and convalescent COVID-19. T cells, B-cell-depleted T cells, or PBMCs supplied cDNA or gDNA.

Under the authors' procedure: For nucleated cells, counts were estimated from reference gene primer amplification. Data came from immunoSEQ multiplex PCR; TCRdb stores just in-frame clones and leaves some out. That table furnishes V, J and clone size, whereas the DNA furnished D and trimming. This sample has around 100,000 clones, with less than 90% found just once. V lost 0 bases and J lost 10; bases outside the gene matches: 15. This CDR3 contains 16 residues. CDR1 LNHNV and CDR2 YYDKDF come from the germline V gene (reference sequence). The sequencing input was peripheral blood. The chain links TRBV15 to TRBJ2-7; 7 bases match TRBD2. The TCR sequence derives from a man aged 25-45 years in a cohort sampled during active COVID-19. DNA for the CDR3: TGTGCCACCAGCAGAGATCCCCCAGGGAGGGCGGGTTATCAGTACTTC. This codes for CATSRDPPGRAGYQYF.